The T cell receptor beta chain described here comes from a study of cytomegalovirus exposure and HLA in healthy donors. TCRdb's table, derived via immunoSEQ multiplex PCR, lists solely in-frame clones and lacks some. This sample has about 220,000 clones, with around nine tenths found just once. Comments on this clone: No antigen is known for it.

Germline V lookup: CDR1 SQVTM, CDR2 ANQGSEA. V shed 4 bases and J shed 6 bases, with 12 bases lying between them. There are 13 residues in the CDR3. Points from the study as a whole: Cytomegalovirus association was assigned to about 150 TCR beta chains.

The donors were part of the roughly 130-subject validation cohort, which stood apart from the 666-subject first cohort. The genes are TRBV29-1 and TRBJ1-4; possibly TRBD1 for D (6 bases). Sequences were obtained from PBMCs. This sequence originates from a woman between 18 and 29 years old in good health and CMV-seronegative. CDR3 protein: CSVGGTGHEKLFF. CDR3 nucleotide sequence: TGCAGCGTTGGGGGAACAGGGCATGAAAAACTGTTTTTT. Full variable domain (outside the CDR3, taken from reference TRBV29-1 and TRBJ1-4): SAVISQKPSRDICQRGTSLTIQCQVDSQVTMMFWYRQQPGQSLTLIATANQGSEATYESGFVIDKFPISRPNLTFSTLTVSNMSPEDSSIYLCSVGGTGHEKLFFGSGTQLSVL.